Each of the 25 T cell receptor beta chains below was sequenced from the same sample in a study of T cell repertoires in cytomegalovirus infection. TCRdb used MiXCR to reprocess the reads, holding one entry per CDR3 protein. The top ten hold about 15% of the sample, which has fewer than 300,000 distinct CDR3 sequences, roughly 24% seen once. The sample taken for sequencing was PBMCs. These receptors all come from a human donor in good health (CMV status not recorded). Some clones in this sample may be carry-over from other donors' samples.

This chain joins TRBV14 and TRBJ2-4; D is unresolved. Trimming pared 4 bases from V and 9 bases from J, leaving 10 bases between. CDR3 length equals 12 residues. Germline CDR1 reads SGHDN; CDR2 reads FVKESK. The CDR3 protein is CASSLRTGIQYF. The DNA of the CDR3 is TGTGCCAGCAGCCTCCGAACGGGCATTCAGTACTTC.

The V gene is TRBV19, the J gene TRBJ1-2; D is undetermined. This CDR3 is built from 14 residues. The germline CDR1 and CDR2 sequences are LNHDA and SQIVND (reference sequence). V lost 10 bases and J lost 7, with 22 bases in between. Here the CDR3 reads CATHNGISTVGYTF. DNA of the CDR3: TGTGCCACCCACAACGGGATCTCAACTGTTGGCTACACCTTC.

The chain has TRBV7-3 and TRBJ2-1; D unclear. Germline CDR1 reads SGHTA; CDR2 reads FQGTGA. CDR3 length equals 16 residues. The V end lost 2 bases, the J end lost 0 bases, and 11 bases lay between the germline ends. The CDR3: CASSLGLTSSYNEQFF. CDR3 bases: TGTGCCAGCAGCTTAGGTTTGACCAGCTCCTACAATGAGCAGTTCTTC.

The sample holds a few counts of this clonotype. The rearrangement links TRBV7-9 to TRBJ2-1; 10 bases are shared with TRBD2. This CDR3 comprises 18 residues. The junction had 17 bases not matched to a gene; V was cut back by 5 bases and J by 7 bases. Germline V gives CDR1 SEHNR, CDR2 FQNEAQ (reference sequence). CDR3: CASSHVLAGPARWNEQFF. CDR3 nucleotides: TGTGCCAGCAGCCACGTACTAGCGGGACCCGCCCGTTGGAATGAGCAGTTCTTC.

This clonotype was seen at least ten times. The chain has TRBV11-2 and TRBJ2-1; 7 bases align to TRBD2. There are 16 residues in the CDR3. Germline assignment: CDR1 SGHAT and CDR2 FQNNGV. V gave up 5 bases and J gave up 3 bases; unmatched junction bases: 10. DNA of the CDR3: TGTGCCAGCAGCCCAGGGAGACTAGCTCTCTACAATGAGCAGTTCTTC. It translates to CASSPGRLALYNEQFF.

This chain connects TRBV28 to TRBJ1-2, with 8 nucleotides matching TRBD1. The CDR3 runs 16 residues. Germline-derived CDR1 and CDR2 are MDHEN and SYDVKM. The ends lost 3 bases at V and 4 bases at J; junction bases unmatched: 10. As DNA, the CDR3 is TGTGCCAGCAGTTTTGCGGGTAATACAGGGGGCTATGGCTACACCTTC. Translated: CASSFAGNTGGYGYTF.

This clonotype showed up just a few times. The gene calls are TRBV28 and TRBJ1-5; 8 nucleotides match TRBD1. Germline CDR1 reads MDHEN; CDR2 reads SYDVKM. The CDR3 extends over 14 amino acids. Germline trimming cut 6 bases from V and 8 bases from J; bases unmatched to any gene: 9. CDR3 in amino acids: CASSTPGQGKPQHF. CDR3 nucleotide sequence: TGTGCCAGCAGCACCCCCGGACAGGGCAAGCCCCAGCATTTT.

This clonotype was seen a few times. This chain joins TRBV7-2 and TRBJ1-5; D ambiguous. The CDR3 covers 13 residues. CDR1 SGHTA and CDR2 FQGNSA come from the germline V gene. The V end lost 1 base, the J end lost 5 bases, and 6 bases lay between the germline ends. The CDR3 DNA is TGTGCCAGCAGCTTAGATGTGGATCAGCCCCAGCATTTT. Translated: CASSLDVDQPQHF. The full variable domain, completed using reference TRBV7-2 and TRBJ1-5, is GAGVSQSPSNKVTEKGKDVELRCDPISGHTALYWYRQSLGQGLEFLIYFQGNSAPDKSGLPSDRFSAERTGGSVSTLTIQRTQQEDSAVYLCASSLDVDQPQHFGDGTRLSIL.

The table lists this clonotype with many counts. The rearrangement joins TRBV7-8 to TRBJ1-6; weak D call: TRBD1 (6 bases). The CDR3 sequence is 18 residues long. Germline V gives CDR1 SGHVS, CDR2 FQNEAQ. Trimming removed 7 bases from V and 0 bases from J, with 19 bases in between. Written as DNA, the CDR3 is TGTGCCAGCATATCGGGGACAAGGCTCAGCTCCTATAATTCACCCCTCCACTTT. Its protein product is CASISGTRLSSYNSPLHF. Combining the CDR3 with reference TRBV7-8 and TRBJ1-6 gives the whole variable domain GAGVSQSPRYKVAKRGQDVALRCDPISGHVSLFWYQQALGQGPEFLTYFQNEAQLDKSGLPSDRFFAERPEGSVSTLKIQRTQQEDSAVYLCASISGTRLSSYNSPLHFGNGTRLTVT.

This chain joins TRBV4-3 and TRBJ2-1, with D uncertain. Trimming pared 0 bases from V and 15 bases from J, leaving 18 bases between. Germline V gives CDR1 LGHNA, CDR2 YSLEER. The CDR3 sequence is 14 residues long. Written as DNA, the CDR3 is TGCGCCAGCAGCCAAGACGAGACCTCCCCTTTTGCGTTCTTC. Translating it yields CASSQDETSPFAFF.

The rearrangement uses TRBV18 and TRBJ1-4, with TRBD1 matching over 7 bases. In germline, CDR1 is KGHSH, CDR2 LQKENI. The CDR3 runs to 16 residues. V shed 4 bases and J 0 bases; nucleotides not matched to a gene: 5. CDR3 amino acids: CASSRGQLSTNEKLFF. In DNA, the CDR3 is TGTGCCAGCTCACGGGGACAGCTTTCAACTAATGAAAAACTGTTTTTT.

The gene calls are TRBV20-1 and TRBJ1-2, with D tentatively TRBD1 (6 bases). The CDR3 loop spans 16 amino acids. The V gene lost 0 bases and the J gene lost 2 bases, with 16 bases spanning the gap. Germline CDR1 reads DFQATT; CDR2 reads SNEGSKA (reference sequence). The CDR3 reads CSARDGGGALNYGYTF. As DNA, the CDR3 is TGCAGTGCTAGAGATGGAGGGGGGGCGTTGAACTATGGCTACACCTTC.

This chain uses TRBV7-2 with TRBJ2-5, with TRBD2 matching over 7 bases. V was clipped by 1 base and J by 4 bases; unmatched bases: 9. Germline values: CDR1 SGHTA, CDR2 FQGNSA. The CDR3 totals 16 residues. CDR3 coding DNA: TGTGCCAGCAGCTTAGACGGTGGGAGGGCCCGAGAGACCCAGTACTTC. As protein: CASSLDGGRARETQYF. Full variable domain (outside the CDR3, taken from reference TRBV7-2 and TRBJ2-5): GAGVSQSPSNKVTEKGKDVELRCDPISGHTALYWYRQSLGQGLEFLIYFQGNSAPDKSGLPSDRFSAERTGGSVSTLTIQRTQQEDSAVYLCASSLDGGRARETQYFGPGTRLLVL.

This rearrangement joins TRBV11-2 to TRBJ2-1; 9 nucleotides agree with TRBD2. The germline V gene encodes CDR1 SGHAT and CDR2 FQNNGV. The CDR3 length is 16 residues. V was clipped by 4 bases and J by 1 base; unmatched bases: 5. The CDR3, as DNA: TGTGCCAGCAGCTACGCAGCGGGAGGTTCCTACAATGAGCAGTTCTTC. Its protein is CASSYAAGGSYNEQFF.

This clonotype was observed a few times. The chain recombines TRBV20-1 with TRBJ1-4; D ambiguous. Germline assignment: CDR1 DFQATT and CDR2 SNEGSKA (reference sequence). Trimming left V 1 base short and J 5 bases short, with 14 bases between. This CDR3 has 15 residues. For the CDR3, the DNA is TGCAGTGCTAGAGCGGTGCTAGGGTCGAATGAAAAACTGTTTTTT. This encodes CSARAVLGSNEKLFF.

This clonotype was seen a few times. The CDR3 reads CATSDPRQGAANEQFF. The CDR3 DNA reads TGTGCCACCAGTGATCCCAGACAGGGGGCGGCCAATGAGCAGTTCTTC. This chain uses TRBV24-1 with TRBJ2-1; 10 positions agree with TRBD1. J was trimmed by 6 bases and V by 3 bases; bases with no gene match: 7. There are 16 residues in the CDR3. Germline-derived CDR1 and CDR2 are KGHDR and SFDVKD.

This clonotype was seen at least ten times. The chain links TRBV7-6 to TRBJ1-6; TRBD1 agrees at 8 bases. Germline V gene data show CDR1 as SGHVS and CDR2 as FNYEAQ. With 5 bases clipped from V and 7 bases from J, the junction kept 10 bases outside the gene matches. The CDR3 has 16 amino acids. The CDR3 region has the DNA TGTGCCAGCAGCCCTACCGGGACAGGCTACAATTCACCCCTCCACTTT. Amino acid sequence: CASSPTGTGYNSPLHF.

The V gene is TRBV20-1, the J gene TRBJ1-3; TRBD1 is a possible D gene (5 bases). Germline V gene sequence: CDR1 DFQATT, CDR2 SNEGSKA (reference sequence). CDR3 length: 14 residues. V lost 5 bases and J 1 base, leaving 12 bases between the germline ends. CDR3 sequence: CSAPGPLSGNTIYF. The CDR3 bases are TGCAGTGCTCCGGGACCTCTGTCTGGAAACACCATATATTTT.

The chain joins TRBV7-9 to TRBJ2-7; 10 nucleotides match TRBD2. This CDR3 region has 14 residues. After removal of 5 bases from V and 4 bases from J, the junction contained 5 bases not matched to a gene. Germline V gene sequence: CDR1 SEHNR, CDR2 FQNEAQ (reference sequence). CDR3 coding DNA: TGTGCCAGCAGCCGGCGAGCGGGAGGGTACGAGCAGTACTTC. Protein product: CASSRRAGGYEQYF. Supplemented by reference TRBV7-9 and TRBJ2-7, the full variable domain reads DTGVSQNPRHKITKRGQNVTFRCDPISEHNRLYWYRQTLGQGPEFLTYFQNEAQLEKSRLLSDRFSAERPKGSFSTLEIQRTEQGDSAMYLCASSRRAGGYEQYFGPGTRLTVT.

The table lists this clonotype with many counts. The chain recombines TRBV7-2 with TRBJ2-5, with TRBD1 matching 8 bases. There are 14 residues in the CDR3. Germline V gene sequence: CDR1 SGHTA, CDR2 FQGNSA. Trimming at V came to 6 bases and at J to 4 bases, leaving 7 bases not matched to a gene. The CDR3 reads CASRQTGGRETQYF. CDR3 sequence (DNA): TGTGCCAGCAGACAAACAGGGGGAAGAGAGACCCAGTACTTC.

J is TRBJ2-3 and V is TRBV10-3; a possible D gene is TRBD2 (7 bases). CDR3 size: 14 residues. V lost 8 bases, J lost 4 bases, and 16 bases lay in between. Germline assignment: CDR1 ENHRY and CDR2 SYGVKD. CDR3 sequence (DNA): TGTGCCATCCAAGTAGGGGGGGGGCCAGATACGCAGTATTTT. Translation gives CAIQVGGGPDTQYF.

The chain uses TRBV11-2 and TRBJ1-6; no definite D call. V was shortened by 5 bases and J by 0 bases, with 17 bases between the two germline ends. The CDR3 is made up of 18 amino acids. Per germline, CDR1 SGHAT and CDR2 FQNNGV. The CDR3 region is CASSHGLMGSSYNSPLHF. DNA of the CDR3: TGTGCCAGCAGCCATGGCCTAATGGGGAGCTCCTATAATTCACCCCTCCACTTT.

This clonotype was seen many times. V gene TRBV7-2 combines with J gene TRBJ2-1; the match to TRBD2 covers 7 bases. The CDR3 is 14 residues long. Germline loops: CDR1 SGHTA, CDR2 FQGNSA. J was trimmed by 8 bases and V by 4 bases; bases with no gene match: 8. The CDR3 DNA reads TGTGCCAGCAGCTCAGGGAGGGTCCGGTATGAGCAGTTCTTC. It specifies CASSSGRVRYEQFF.

This clonotype showed up just a few times. The gene calls are TRBV5-6 and TRBJ1-4; weak D call: TRBD1 (5 bases). V lost 0 bases to trimming and J lost 7 bases, with 10 bases between them. CDR1 and CDR2 from the germline V gene are SGHDT and YYEEEE. The CDR3 has 14 amino acids. The CDR3 bases are TGTGCCAGCAGCTTGGACAGGTTTAGTGAAAAACTGTTTTTT. Residues: CASSLDRFSEKLFF.

The sample holds many counts of this clonotype. V gene TRBV19 combines with J gene TRBJ2-1; the match to TRBD1 covers 10 bases. J was trimmed by 8 bases and V by 4 bases; bases with no gene match: 8. Germline CDR1 LNHDA, CDR2 SQIVND (reference sequence). The CDR3 consists of 15 residues. Written as DNA, the CDR3 is TGTGCCAGTAGTAGTCGGACAGGGGGAAACTATGAGCAGTTCTTC. Translation: CASSSRTGGNYEQFF.